These 19 T cell receptor beta chains share one sample of origin, sequenced in a study of siplizumab effects on memory and regulatory T cells. Profiling relied on immunoSEQ multiplex PCR, and the TCRdb table lists in-frame clones only, not all of them. The data hold around 7,400 clones, with 65% to 70% observed a single time. Source material: effector memory CD8+ T cells sorted from blood. Specified subset: unstimulated CD8+ effector memory T cells. These receptors were collected from a human donor in good health.

The rearrangement joins TRBV2 to TRBJ2-7; D not resolved. The V and J ends lost 4 bases and 4 bases respectively, with 20 bases between them. This CDR3 region has 16 residues. From germline, CDR1 is SNHLY and CDR2 FYNNEI. The CDR3 bases are TGTGCCAGCAGTGCAGTGGTAGCCTCCGGGCGATACGAGCAGTACTTC. It translates to CASSAVVASGRYEQYF.

The genes are TRBV6-5 and TRBJ1-6; D is uncertain. V lost 0 bases and J 7 bases, leaving 7 bases between the germline ends. Germline CDR1 reads MNHEY; CDR2 reads SVGAGI. CDR3 size: 14 residues. This CDR3 is CASSYSGRNSPLHF. The CDR3 DNA sequence: TGTGCCAGCAGTTACTCTGGCAGGAATTCACCCCTCCACTTT.

The chain carries TRBV27 and TRBJ1-1; D might be TRBD1 (5 bases). CDR1 MNHEY and CDR2 SMNVEV come from the germline V gene (reference sequence). Between the trimmed V and J ends, which lost 5 bases and 7 bases, there was a span of 20 bases. CDR3 length: 15 amino acids. The CDR3 coding sequence is TGTGCCAGCAGTCCCATAATGGGGGGTGGCATTGAAGCTTTCTTT. It yields the protein CASSPIMGGGIEAFF.

CDR3 sequence reads: CASSQGTGGFEDTQYF. The CDR3 DNA sequence: TGTGCCAGCAGCCAAGGGACAGGGGGTTTTGAAGATACGCAGTATTTT. The rearrangement uses TRBV14 and TRBJ2-3, with 10 bases aligning to TRBD1. Germline V CDR1 and CDR2: SGHDN, FVKESK. The CDR3 spans 16 residues. The V segment lost 1 base and the J segment 5 bases; nucleotides outside the gene matches: 6. Filled out from reference TRBV14 and TRBJ2-3, the complete variable domain reads EAGVTQFPSHSVIEKGQTVTLRCDPISGHDNLYWYRRVMGKEIKFLLHFVKESKQDESGMPNNRFLAERTGGTYSTLKVQPAELEDSGVYFCASSQGTGGFEDTQYFGPGTRLTVL.

The chain links TRBV2 to TRBJ2-3; D possibly corresponds to TRBD2 (6 bases). The CDR3 contains 16 residues. Germline lookup yields CDR1 SNHLY and CDR2 FYNNEI. The ends were cut back, 5 bases at V and 0 bases at J, with 15 bases in the middle. CDR3 region: CASSTLWGESTDTQYF. The CDR3 region has the DNA TGTGCCAGCAGTACCCTCTGGGGGGAAAGCACAGATACGCAGTATTTT.

This sequence joins TRBV11-3 and TRBJ2-7; perhaps TRBD1 as D (6 bases). Trimming left V 2 bases short and J 5 bases short, with 19 bases between. The germline V gene encodes CDR1 SGHNT and CDR2 YENEEA. This CDR3 region has 16 residues. DNA for the CDR3: TGTGCCAGCAGCTTATTAAGGACAGCCCCGCAGGACGAGCAGTACTTC. Translating gives CASSLLRTAPQDEQYF.

The rearrangement joins TRBV11-3 to TRBJ2-5, with 7 bases lining up with TRBD2. Germline-derived CDR1 and CDR2 are SGHNT and YENEEA. The CDR3 is 16 amino acids. The ends lost 4 bases at V and 2 bases at J; junction bases unmatched: 10. The CDR3 spells CASSSISGGLQETQYF. DNA for the CDR3: TGTGCCAGCAGCTCAATATCGGGAGGACTACAAGAGACCCAGTACTTC.

V and J are TRBV7-9 and TRBJ2-3; a possible D gene is TRBD1 (6 bases). Germline V gene lookup returns CDR1 SEHNR and CDR2 FQNEAQ (reference sequence). V lost 8 bases, J lost 4 bases, and 16 bases lay in between. The length of the CDR3 is 14 residues. This chain's CDR3 is CASQNTGIADTQYF. Written as DNA, the CDR3 is TGTGCCAGCCAGAATACAGGGATAGCAGATACGCAGTATTTT.

The chain employs TRBV7-2 and TRBJ2-3; perhaps D is TRBD1 or TRBD2 (6 bases each). Germline V lookup: CDR1 SGHTA, CDR2 FQGNSA. This CDR3 is 18 amino acids long. Trimming left V 4 bases short and J 5 bases short, with 25 bases between. For the CDR3, the DNA is TGTGCCAGCAGCTCCGATACTAGGGGGGTAGGAGGGCAAGATACGCAGTATTTT. This gives the protein CASSSDTRGVGGQDTQYF.

The rearrangement uses TRBV13 and TRBJ1-4; D gene uncertain. The CDR3 totals 12 residues. Germline lookup yields CDR1 PRHDT and CDR2 FYEKMQ (reference sequence). V lost 5 bases and J lost 5, with 6 bases in between. As DNA, the CDR3 is TGTGCCAGCAGCACCCAAAATGAAAAACTGTTTTTT. Amino acid sequence: CASSTQNEKLFF.

The chain recombines TRBV29-1 with TRBJ2-3, with 10 bases that match TRBD2. V shed 5 bases, J shed 1 base, and the junction held 3 bases outside the gene matches. From germline, CDR1 is SQVTM and CDR2 ANQGSEA. CDR3 length equals 14 residues. For the CDR3, the DNA is TGCAGCGTTCGGACTAGCGGAGGCACAGATACGCAGTATTTT. This encodes CSVRTSGGTDTQYF.

The chain carries TRBV11-2 and TRBJ2-6; no reliable D call. This CDR3 is built from 15 residues. Trimming removed 5 bases at V and 5 bases at J, with 13 bases between. Germline V gene data show CDR1 as SGHAT and CDR2 as FQNNGV. The chain's CDR3 is CASSPLVSRANVLTF. CDR3 sequence (DNA): TGTGCCAGCAGCCCTCTGGTAAGTCGGGCCAACGTCCTGACTTTC.

J is TRBJ2-2 and V is TRBV7-9, with 9 positions matching TRBD1. Germline V CDR1 and CDR2: SEHNR, FQNEAQ (reference sequence). The trim removed 5 bases at V and 5 bases at J, leaving 9 bases unmatched. The CDR3 loop spans 16 amino acids. In nucleotides, the CDR3 is TGTGCCAGCAGCGCGTACGGGACAGGGAGTACCGGGGAGCTGTTTTTT. Translating gives CASSAYGTGSTGELFF.

This clone is medium-sized within its sample. This chain links TRBV30 with TRBJ1-1; the D is unclear. Trimming shortened V by 0 bases and J by 2 bases, and 7 bases separated the two germline ends. Germline loops: CDR1 GTSNPN, CDR2 SVGIG (reference sequence). This CDR3 region has 13 residues. CDR3: CAWSVRENTEAFF. The CDR3 nucleotides read TGTGCCTGGAGTGTTAGGGAAAACACTGAAGCTTTCTTT.

The rearrangement joins TRBV6-1 to TRBJ2-7; unclear D gene. V lost 3 bases, J lost 0 bases, and 9 bases lay in between. The CDR3 extends over 14 amino acids. From germline, CDR1 is MNHNS and CDR2 SASEGT. CDR3 protein: CASSDSFSSYEQYF. CDR3 bases: TGTGCCAGCAGTGACTCCTTTAGCTCCTACGAGCAGTACTTC.

The genes are TRBV29-1 and TRBJ2-7; weak D call: TRBD1 (6 bases). V was cut by 3 bases and J by 0 bases, with 12 bases left in between. The V gene's germline CDR1 is SQVTM and CDR2 ANQGSEA. The CDR3 extends over 14 amino acids. The CDR3 loop is CSVEGDTPSYEQYF. CDR3 sequence (DNA): TGCAGCGTTGAGGGGGACACCCCCTCCTACGAGCAGTACTTC.

The J gene is TRBJ1-5, the V gene TRBV6-4; 9 bases agree with TRBD1. Germline V CDR1 and CDR2: MRHNA, SNTAGT. V gave up 0 bases and J gave up 7 bases; unmatched junction bases: 13. The CDR3 extends over 18 amino acids. CDR3 protein: CASSDSSTPTGGKQPQHF. CDR3 DNA: TGTGCCAGCAGTGACTCATCTACCCCGACAGGGGGAAAACAGCCCCAGCATTTT.

Details on this clone: This likely traces to a read error, being one base from a far larger clone. This same CDR3 is encoded by further DNA sequences in the sample. This chain links TRBV7-6 with TRBJ2-1; TRBD2 matches 7 bases. The germline gives CDR1 SGHVS, CDR2 FNYEAQ. The V and J ends lost 6 bases and 9 bases, in that order; junction bases with no gene match: 11. The CDR3 runs to 14 residues. The CDR3 sequence: CASSPLGREGEQFF. The CDR3 bases are TGTGCCAGCAGTCCGCTGGGGAGGGAGGGTGAGCAGTTCTTC.

The V and J genes are TRBV19 and TRBJ2-1; D not certain. The V gene lost 5 bases and the J gene lost 0 bases, with 11 bases spanning the gap. CDR3 size: 15 residues. The germline gives CDR1 LNHDA, CDR2 SQIVND (reference sequence). CDR3 residues: CASSLAVSSYNEQFF. The DNA of the CDR3 is TGTGCCAGTAGTTTAGCCGTGAGCTCCTACAATGAGCAGTTCTTC. The full variable domain, rest sourced from reference TRBV19 and TRBJ2-1, is DGGITQSPKYLFRKEGQNVTLSCEQNLNHDAMYWYRQDPGQGLRLIYYSQIVNDFQKGDIAEGYSVSREKKESFPLTVTSAQKNPTAFYLCASSLAVSSYNEQFFGPGTRLTVL.